The 20 T cell receptor beta chains presented below share a single source sample, sequenced in a study of identical twins. TCRdb independently ran MiXCR on the 5' RACE reads; one entry per CDR3 protein. This repertoire shows hundreds of thousands of distinct CDR3 sequences, more than 9% found once; its top ten account for roughly 1.5%. These same data were also listed under a study on yellow fever vaccine responses in identical twins.

Specimen: PBMCs. All receptors derive from a woman between 18 and 29 years old in good health.

This clonotype was picked up many times. CDR3 bases: TGCGCCAGCAGCCAGCCCCGGGGTCCAGGACGCAATGAGCAGTTCTTC. This codes for CASSQPRGPGRNEQFF. This chain links TRBV4-1 with TRBJ2-1; a possible D gene is TRBD2 (5 bases). Between the trimmed V and J ends, which lost 3 bases and 6 bases, there was a span of 18 bases. The CDR3 extends over 16 amino acids. Looked up from germline, CDR1 is MGHRA and CDR2 is YSYEKL.

The CDR3: CASSDRQGVDGYTF. Here the CDR3 DNA reads TGTGCCAGCAGTGACCGGCAGGGTGTGGATGGCTACACCTTC. V and J are TRBV6-4 and TRBJ1-2; perhaps TRBD1 as D (5 bases). CDR1 is MRHNA and CDR2 is SNTAGT in the germline V gene. V was clipped by 2 bases and J by 6 bases, with 13 bases between them. This CDR3 comprises 14 residues.

Many counts were recorded for this clonotype. The V gene is TRBV10-3, the J gene TRBJ2-1; D is ambiguous. Germline CDR1 ENHRY, CDR2 SYGVKD. Trimming took off 4 bases at V and 3 bases at J, with 13 bases between the two ends. The CDR3 totals 15 residues. The CDR3 loop reads CAISAGSPGYNEQFF. CDR3 bases: TGTGCCATCAGTGCGGGTAGTCCTGGCTACAATGAGCAGTTCTTC.

This clonotype was recorded a few times. This chain connects TRBV6-5 to TRBJ2-4; 7 positions agree with TRBD1. The germline V gene encodes CDR1 MNHEY and CDR2 SVGAGI. This CDR3 spans 18 amino acids. V shed 0 bases and J 2 bases; nucleotides not matched to a gene: 10. The DNA for the CDR3 is TGTGCCAGCAGTTACTCCCCGACAGGGAAAAGTACCAAAAACATTCAGTACTTC. Its protein product is CASSYSPTGKSTKNIQYF.

This clonotype was detected only a few times. The CDR3 coding sequence is TGTGCCAGCAGCACCTATGGGGGTTCTGGAAACACCATATATTTT. This gives the protein CASSTYGGSGNTIYF. The chain joins TRBV7-9 to TRBJ1-3; D possibly corresponds to TRBD1 (5 bases). Germline V gene sequence: CDR1 SEHNR, CDR2 FQNEAQ (reference sequence). Trimming pared 5 bases from V and 1 base from J, leaving 12 bases between. The CDR3 length is 15 residues.

V is TRBV11-1 and J is TRBJ2-7; TRBD2 aligns across 12 bases. The CDR3 length is 16 residues. CDR1 and CDR2 (germline): SGHAT, FQDESV (reference sequence). V lost 5 bases, J lost 0 bases, and 5 bases stayed unmatched. The CDR3 is CASSLTSGSSSYEQYF. CDR3 nucleotide sequence: TGTGCCAGCAGCCTGACTAGCGGGAGTAGCTCCTACGAGCAGTACTTC.

This clonotype has just a few counts. This chain joins TRBV5-8 and TRBJ1-1; 7 bases map to TRBD1. CDR1 and CDR2 from the germline V gene are SGHTS and YDEGEE. CDR3 length: 13 residues. V was clipped by 4 bases and J by 11 bases; unmatched bases: 11. CDR3 residues: CASSPPDRVRAFF. The CDR3 region has the DNA TGTGCCAGCAGCCCCCCAGACAGGGTCAGGGCTTTCTTT.

V usage is TRBV6-5 and J usage is TRBJ1-6, with D possibly being TRBD1 (6 bases). This CDR3 region has 15 residues. The germline V and J ends were trimmed by 4 bases and 7 bases, with 14 bases remaining between them. CDR1 and CDR2 (germline): MNHEY, SVGAGI. DNA of the CDR3: TGTGCCAGCAGTTCAGTCACAGGGTCGAATTCACCCCTCCACTTT. Amino acids: CASSSVTGSNSPLHF.

This clonotype was picked up a small number of times. The chain's CDR3 is CASSTVAGVYGYTF. The CDR3 DNA reads TGTGCCAGCAGTACCGTGGCAGGGGTCTATGGCTACACCTTC. The V call is TRBV6-1, the J call TRBJ1-2; a weak D match, TRBD1 (6 bases). The CDR3 sequence is 14 residues long. The V end lost 5 bases, the J end lost 4 bases, and 14 bases lay between the germline ends. Germline CDR1 and CDR2: MNHNS and SASEGT.

The chain carries TRBV14 and TRBJ2-3, with D perhaps assigned TRBD1 or TRBD2 (6 bases each). The germline gives CDR1 SGHDN, CDR2 FVKESK. The germline V and J ends were trimmed by 5 bases and 3 bases, with 18 bases remaining between them. There are 16 residues in the CDR3. CDR3: CASSKWGAVYTDTQYF. The CDR3 nucleotides are TGTGCCAGCAGCAAGTGGGGGGCCGTTTATACAGATACGCAGTATTTT.

Only a few counts were recorded for this clonotype. This chain joins TRBV10-3 and TRBJ1-5; tentative D call: TRBD1 (5 bases). Germline V gene lookup returns CDR1 ENHRY and CDR2 SYGVKD. Trimming removed 3 bases from V and 8 bases from J, with 8 bases in between. This CDR3 spans 12 amino acids. The CDR3 reads CAISEPGEPQHF. DNA for the CDR3: TGTGCCATCAGTGAACCGGGGGAGCCCCAGCATTTT.

This clonotype was recorded at least ten times. The CDR3 loop reads CASSPQGDEQFF. The CDR3 DNA is TGTGCCAGCAGTCCACAGGGGGATGAGCAGTTCTTC. The chain carries TRBV12-3 or TRBV12-4 and TRBJ2-1, with 8 bases lining up with TRBD1. The CDR3 is made up of 12 amino acids. V lost 5 bases and J lost 8; bases outside the gene matches: 2.

This chain uses TRBV5-6 with TRBJ1-3; 8 nucleotides agree with TRBD1. V shed 4 bases and J 4 bases; nucleotides not matched to a gene: 7. The length of the CDR3 is 15 residues. Germline V lookup: CDR1 SGHDT, CDR2 YYEEEE. The CDR3 nucleotides read TGTGCCAGCAGCCGACAGGGGCCGTCCGGAAACACCATATATTTT. Residues: CASSRQGPSGNTIYF.

This clonotype was detected a few times. The chain has TRBV6-1 and TRBJ1-1, with TRBD1 matching over 8 bases. Germline CDR1 is MNHNS and CDR2 is SASEGT. V trimming: 4 bases; J trimming: 1 base; junction bases outside the gene matches: 2. The CDR3 is 14 residues long. The DNA of the CDR3 is TGTGCCAGCAGTGCGGACAGGGCGAACACTGAAGCTTTCTTT. The encoded protein is CASSADRANTEAFF.

The V gene is TRBV7-9, the J gene TRBJ1-2; D may be TRBD1 (5 bases). Trimming removed 2 bases from V and 4 bases from J, with 14 bases in between. Per germline, CDR1 SEHNR and CDR2 FQNEAQ (reference sequence). CDR3 length equals 15 residues. The CDR3 DNA is TGTGCCAGCAGCTTACACGCACAGGAGATCTATGGCTACACCTTC. Residues: CASSLHAQEIYGYTF.

The V call is TRBV9, the J call TRBJ2-2; D assignment may be TRBD1 or TRBD2 (6 bases each). The germline V and J ends were trimmed by 0 bases and 5 bases, with 11 bases remaining between them. The CDR3 runs to 15 residues. Germline V gene lookup returns CDR1 SGDLS and CDR2 YYNGEE. The CDR3 spells CASSVAGGPTGELFF. CDR3 nucleotide sequence: TGTGCCAGCAGCGTAGCCGGGGGCCCAACCGGGGAGCTGTTTTTT. The full variable domain, with the rest looked up from reference TRBV9 and TRBJ2-2, is DSGVTQTPKHLITATGQRVTLRCSPRSGDLSVYWYQQSLDQGLQFLIQYYNGEERAKGNILERFSAQQFPDLHSELNLSSLELGDSALYFCASSVAGGPTGELFFGEGSRLTVL.

There are a few counts of this clonotype. The gene calls are TRBV24-1 and TRBJ2-2, with D perhaps matching TRBD1 (6 bases). CDR1 KGHDR and CDR2 SFDVKD come from the germline V gene. The CDR3 loop spans 15 amino acids. Deletions cut 1 base from V and 5 bases from J, with 10 bases between. CDR3 nucleotides: TGTGCCACCAGTGATTTCTTGCAGGGGACCGGGGAGCTGTTTTTT. It encodes CATSDFLQGTGELFF.

CDR3 in amino acids: CASSLEVVGVGDNEQFF. DNA for the CDR3: TGCGCCAGCAGCTTGGAGGTTGTGGGAGTCGGCGACAATGAGCAGTTCTTC. The gene calls are TRBV5-1 and TRBJ2-1; tentatively, D is TRBD2 (5 bases). Germline V gene data show CDR1 as SGHRS and CDR2 as YFSETQ. Trimming took off 0 bases at V and 5 bases at J, with 18 bases between the two ends. The CDR3 runs 17 residues.

This clonotype showed up just a few times. The V and J genes are TRBV11-1 and TRBJ2-2; a possible D gene is TRBD2 (6 bases). The germline V and J ends were trimmed by 2 bases and 0 bases, with 16 bases remaining between them. The CDR3 spans 18 residues. Looked up from germline, CDR1 is SGHAT and CDR2 is FQDESV (reference sequence). CDR3 residues: CASSLSPSSVANTGELFF. The CDR3 bases are TGTGCCAGCAGCTTATCCCCCTCTAGCGTCGCGAACACCGGGGAGCTGTTTTTT. The full variable domain, its missing parts supplied by reference TRBV11-1 and TRBJ2-2, is EAEVAQSPRYKITEKSQAVAFWCDPISGHATLYWYRQILGQGPELLVQFQDESVVDDSQLPKDRFSAERLKGVDSTLKIQPAELGDSAMYLCASSLSPSSVANTGELFFGEGSRLTVL.

The table lists this clonotype with many counts. J is TRBJ2-5 and V is TRBV12-3 or TRBV12-4; D remains unclear. This CDR3 comprises 14 residues. Trimming pared 3 bases from V and 0 bases from J, leaving 8 bases between. The CDR3 nucleotides read TGTGCCAGCAGTTTTGAGTCAAACCAAGAGACCCAGTACTTC. It encodes CASSFESNQETQYF.